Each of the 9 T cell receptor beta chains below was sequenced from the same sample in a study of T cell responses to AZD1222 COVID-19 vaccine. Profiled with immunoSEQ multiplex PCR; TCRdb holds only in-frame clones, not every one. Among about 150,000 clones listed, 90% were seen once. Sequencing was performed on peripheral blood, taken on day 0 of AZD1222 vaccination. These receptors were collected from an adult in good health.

Here the CDR3 reads CASSHGESNQPQHF. CDR3 nucleotides: TGTGCCAGCAGCCACGGGGAGTCCAATCAGCCCCAGCATTTT. The chain uses TRBV6-2 or TRBV6-3 and TRBJ1-5, with D hard to call. Germline values: CDR1 MNHEY, CDR2 SVGEGT. The CDR3 totals 14 residues. V lost 6 bases and J lost 3, with 12 bases in between.

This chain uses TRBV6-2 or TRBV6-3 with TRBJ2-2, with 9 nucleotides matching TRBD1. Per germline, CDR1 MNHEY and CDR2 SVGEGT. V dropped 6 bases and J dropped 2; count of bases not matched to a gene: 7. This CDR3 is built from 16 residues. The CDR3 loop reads CASSPRGQGNTGELFF. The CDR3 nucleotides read TGTGCCAGCAGCCCAAGGGGACAGGGCAACACCGGGGAGCTGTTTTTT.

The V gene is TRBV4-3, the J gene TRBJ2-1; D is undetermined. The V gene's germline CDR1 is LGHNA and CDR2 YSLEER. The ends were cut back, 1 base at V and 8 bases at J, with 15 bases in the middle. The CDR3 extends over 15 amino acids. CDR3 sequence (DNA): TGCGCCAGCAGCCAAGGGGGTAGTGGTAAAGATGAGCAGTTCTTC. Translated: CASSQGGSGKDEQFF.

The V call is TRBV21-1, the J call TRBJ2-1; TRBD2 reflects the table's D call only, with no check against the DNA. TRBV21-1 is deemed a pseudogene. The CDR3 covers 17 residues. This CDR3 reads CASSKVKRGPRDNEQFF. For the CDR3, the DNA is TGTGCCAGCAGCAAAGTGAAACGAGGCCCTCGGGACAATGAGCAGTTCTTC.

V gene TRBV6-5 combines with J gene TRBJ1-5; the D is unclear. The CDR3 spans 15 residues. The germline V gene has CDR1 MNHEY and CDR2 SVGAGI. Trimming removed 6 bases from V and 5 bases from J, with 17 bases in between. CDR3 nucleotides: TGTGCCAGCAGGATAAGTGGGGTGGAGGATCAGCCCCAGCATTTT. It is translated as CASRISGVEDQPQHF.

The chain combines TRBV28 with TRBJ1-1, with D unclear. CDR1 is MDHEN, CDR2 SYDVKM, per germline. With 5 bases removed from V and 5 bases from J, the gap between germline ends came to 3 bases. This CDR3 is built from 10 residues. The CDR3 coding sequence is TGTGCCAGCAGTGATACTGAAGCTTTCTTT. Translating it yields CASSDTEAFF.

The CDR3 loop is CASSVVQGESNEQFF. The CDR3 DNA reads TGTGCCAGCAGTGTGGTACAGGGTGAATCCAATGAGCAGTTCTTC. The rearrangement uses TRBV6-4 and TRBJ2-1; D is perhaps TRBD1 (6 bases). The V gene's germline CDR1 is MRHNA and CDR2 SNTAGT. This CDR3 contains 15 residues. V was clipped by 4 bases and J by 6 bases, with 16 bases between them.

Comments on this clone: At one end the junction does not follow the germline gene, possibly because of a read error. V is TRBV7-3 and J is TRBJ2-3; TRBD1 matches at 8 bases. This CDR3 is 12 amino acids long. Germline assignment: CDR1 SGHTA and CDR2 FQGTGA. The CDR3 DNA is TGTGCCAGCAGCTTGACTCGGGGACAGGCGGAATTT. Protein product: CASSLTRGQAEF.

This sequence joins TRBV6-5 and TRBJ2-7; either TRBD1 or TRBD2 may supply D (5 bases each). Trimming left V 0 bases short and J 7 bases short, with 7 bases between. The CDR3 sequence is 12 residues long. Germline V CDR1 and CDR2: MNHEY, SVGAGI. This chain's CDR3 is CASSYSGGEQYF. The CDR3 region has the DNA TGTGCCAGCAGTTACTCTGGGGGAGAGCAGTACTTC.